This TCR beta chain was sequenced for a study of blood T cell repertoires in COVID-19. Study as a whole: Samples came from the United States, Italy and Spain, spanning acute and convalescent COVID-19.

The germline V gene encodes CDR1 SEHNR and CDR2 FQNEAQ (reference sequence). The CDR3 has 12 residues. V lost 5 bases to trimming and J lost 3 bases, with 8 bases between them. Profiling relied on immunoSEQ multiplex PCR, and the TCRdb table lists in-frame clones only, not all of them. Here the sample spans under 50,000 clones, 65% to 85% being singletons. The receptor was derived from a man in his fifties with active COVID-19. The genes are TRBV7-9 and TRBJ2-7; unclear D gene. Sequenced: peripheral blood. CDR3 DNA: TGTGCCAGCAGCCCTACCTTCTACGAGCAGTACTTC. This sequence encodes CASSPTFYEQYF.